The clone carrying this T cell receptor beta chain has a count of ten or more. Antigen: not known. The sample originates from a study of human T cells and chemical hapten exposure. The overall study: The patch tests put 0.01% DPC on the skin of the upper back and were read 6 days later.

Germline V lookup: CDR1 SGHNT, CDR2 YYREEE (reference sequence). CDR3 length: 16 amino acids. Trimming cost V 2 bases and J 2 bases, with 14 bases left between them. Unique molecular identifiers were attached to individual cDNA molecules within the library. TCRdb reanalysed the RACE reads using MiXCR and keeps one entry per CDR3 protein. Of approximately 46,000 distinct CDR3 sequences listed, approximately 10% are singletons. Study results and caveats: Versus controls, expanded TCRs had significantly more large CDR3 similarity clusters. Following DPC sensitization, TCRs present above 1 in 1000 frequency showed no change.

As for time point: patch test 2, 6 weeks after DPC sensitization. This sample's treatment: therapeutic diphenylcyclopropenone sensitization with weekly scalp DPC. The authors' total RNA extraction used unfractionated whole blood. This clonotype originated in a woman in her 30s with alopecia areata. Some clones in this sample may be carry-over from other donors' samples. The material was whole blood, obtained in connection with sensitization to the hapten diphenylcyclopropenone (DPC). This chain joins TRBV5-4 and TRBJ1-3; D gene unclear. The chain's CDR3 is CASSLGPLAAGNTIYF. The CDR3 DNA is TGTGCCAGCAGCTTAGGGCCTCTAGCGGCTGGAAACACCATATATTTT.